This TCR beta chain was identified during a study of shared clonotypes between healthy human individuals. Study results and limitations: Sharing of clonotypes among donors was expected to vary with sequencing depth.

Only in-frame clones appear in the TCRdb table, and some are missing; sequencing was by immunoSEQ multiplex PCR. The top ten hold 0.13% of the sample, which has some 2.1 million clones, roughly 94% seen once. On this clone: The target antigen is unknown.

V shed 2 bases and J shed 2 bases, with 2 bases lying between them. In germline, CDR1 is SNHLY, CDR2 FYNNEI. This CDR3 region has 12 residues. Donors, without exception, were Caucasian adults residing in Nashville, Tennessee. Input material: naive CD4+ T cells sorted from blood. Subset meaning: CD45RA+ positively selected. The TCR originated in a man aged 18-30 years in good health. The chain links TRBV2 to TRBJ2-3; D remains ambiguous. This chain's CDR3 is CASSEYTDTQYF. In DNA form, the CDR3 reads TGTGCCAGCAGTGAATACACAGATACGCAGTATTTT.